The 26 T cell receptor beta chains given below trace back to one sample, sequenced in a study of cytomegalovirus exposure and HLA in healthy donors. Libraries were prepared by immunoSEQ multiplex PCR; TCRdb keeps only in-frame clonotypes and omits some of them. The data contain more than 130,000 clones, 70% to 90% of them singletons. Input material: PBMCs. All receptors derive from a young woman in good health and CMV-seropositive.

The rearrangement links TRBV28 to TRBJ1-2, with a weak D call TRBD1 (5 bases). This CDR3 comprises 13 residues. Looked up from germline, CDR1 is MDHEN and CDR2 is SYDVKM. Between the trimmed V and J ends, which lost 6 bases and 4 bases, there was a span of 12 bases. CDR3: CASREQVAYGYTF. The CDR3 region has the DNA TGTGCCAGCAGAGAACAGGTTGCCTATGGCTACACCTTC.

V gene TRBV13 combines with J gene TRBJ1-2; TRBD1 agrees at 8 bases. In germline, CDR1 is PRHDT, CDR2 FYEKMQ (reference sequence). This CDR3 is built from 13 residues. The J segment lost 7 bases and the V segment lost 6 bases, leaving 7 bases of the junction unmatched. The CDR3 nucleotides read TGTGCCAGCAGATATCAGGGGGCTGGTGGCTACACCTTC. Translating it yields CASRYQGAGGYTF.

The V call is TRBV4-3, the J call TRBJ1-6; weak D call: TRBD1 (5 bases). The CDR3 totals 14 residues. In germline, CDR1 is LGHNA, CDR2 YSLEER. The ends were cut back, 4 bases at V and 9 bases at J, with 13 bases in the middle. CDR3 loop: CASSLRRESSPLHF. In nucleotides, the CDR3 is TGCGCCAGCAGCCTACGCAGGGAAAGTTCACCCCTCCACTTT.

J is TRBJ2-1 and V is TRBV5-1; D is perhaps TRBD2 (6 bases). Germline V gene data show CDR1 as SGHRS and CDR2 as YFSETQ. The CDR3 loop spans 17 amino acids. Trimming took 4 bases from V and 4 from J, leaving 21 bases between them. This CDR3 is CASSPAVEAGGYNEQFF. CDR3 bases: TGCGCCAGCAGCCCTGCGGTTGAAGCGGGTGGTTACAATGAGCAGTTCTTC.

This clone was detected a few times. The chain joins TRBV28 to TRBJ1-2, with 11 bases that match TRBD1. In germline, CDR1 is MDHEN, CDR2 SYDVKM. There are 15 residues in the CDR3. V gave up 5 bases and J gave up 4 bases; unmatched junction bases: 6. The CDR3 here is CASSPWTGGFYGYTF. The CDR3 bases are TGTGCCAGCAGTCCTTGGACAGGGGGCTTCTATGGCTACACCTTC.

The chain has TRBV5-4 and TRBJ1-3; D unclear. V dropped 7 bases and J dropped 2 bases, with 22 bases sitting between them. From germline, CDR1 is SGHNT and CDR2 YYREEE (reference sequence). There are 17 residues in the CDR3. The CDR3 nucleotides are TGTGCCAGCTCTGTGGGAGGGTCGGGAATAGCTGGAAACACCATATATTTT. Translating gives CASSVGGSGIAGNTIYF.

V is TRBV7-6 and J is TRBJ1-1, with D tentatively TRBD1 (5 bases). The CDR3 runs 19 residues. Germline V gene sequence: CDR1 SGHVS, CDR2 FNYEAQ. Trimming left V 1 base short and J 1 base short, with 22 bases between. The CDR3 reads CASSLGAGGGRRGNTEAFF. The CDR3, as DNA: TGTGCCAGCAGCTTAGGGGCTGGAGGTGGCAGGAGGGGGAACACTGAAGCTTTCTTT.

This clone was picked up a small number of times. The V call is TRBV10-3, the J call TRBJ2-5; 7 nucleotides line up with TRBD2. Germline V gives CDR1 ENHRY, CDR2 SYGVKD. Germline trimming cut 4 bases from V and 4 bases from J; bases unmatched to any gene: 3. The CDR3 totals 13 residues. CDR3 in DNA: TGTGCCATCAGTGGAGGACTAGGAGAGACCCAGTACTTC. It encodes CAISGGLGETQYF.

The J gene is TRBJ1-6, the V gene TRBV5-1, with 7 bases aligning to TRBD1. CDR3 size: 15 residues. The germline V gene has CDR1 SGHRS and CDR2 YFSETQ. V dropped 3 bases and J dropped 5; count of bases not matched to a gene: 5. Here the CDR3 reads CASSWGQTNNSPLHF. CDR3 DNA: TGCGCCAGCAGCTGGGGACAGACTAATAATTCACCCCTCCACTTT.

The rearrangement uses TRBV9 and TRBJ2-3; 14 bases are shared with TRBD2. The CDR3 is made up of 16 amino acids. J was trimmed by 6 bases and V by 3 bases; bases with no gene match: 6. Germline V CDR1 and CDR2: SGDLS, YYNGEE. The CDR3 reads CASSGTGLAGADTQYF. The CDR3 bases are TGTGCCAGCAGCGGTACGGGACTAGCGGGGGCCGATACGCAGTATTTT.

The chain carries TRBV19 and TRBJ2-2; D call uncertain. This CDR3 has 13 residues. Looked up from germline, CDR1 is LNHDA and CDR2 is SQIVND (reference sequence). V was pared by 3 bases and J by 3 bases, with 5 bases between. The CDR3 sequence: CASSISHTGELFF. The CDR3 DNA reads as TGTGCCAGTAGTATTAGTCACACCGGGGAGCTGTTTTTT.

This chain links TRBV7-3 with TRBJ2-1; D is possibly TRBD2 (6 bases). The germline V gene encodes CDR1 SGHTA and CDR2 FQGTGA. The CDR3 has 15 residues. Trimming took off 5 bases at V and 5 bases at J, with 16 bases between the two ends. CDR3 sequence reads: CASSPGLIPHNEQFF. In DNA, the CDR3 is TGTGCCAGCAGCCCCGGACTAATCCCCCACAATGAGCAGTTCTTC.

This chain links TRBV7-8 with TRBJ1-3; 8 nucleotides line up with TRBD1. With 3 bases clipped from V and 3 bases from J, the junction kept 4 bases outside the gene matches. From germline, CDR1 is SGHVS and CDR2 FQNEAQ. The CDR3 loop spans 15 amino acids. The CDR3 protein is CASSLAGGYGNTIYF. The CDR3 nucleotides read TGTGCCAGCAGCTTGGCAGGGGGCTATGGAAACACCATATATTTT. Using reference TRBV7-8 and TRBJ1-3 for the parts outside the CDR3, the full variable domain is GAGVSQSPRYKVAKRGQDVALRCDPISGHVSLFWYQQALGQGPEFLTYFQNEAQLDKSGLPSDRFFAERPEGSVSTLKIQRTQQEDSAVYLCASSLAGGYGNTIYFGEGSWLTVV.

This clone was counted a single time. This sequence joins TRBV28 and TRBJ1-2, with 7 bases lining up with TRBD1. The CDR3 has 13 amino acids. J was trimmed by 8 bases and V by 11 bases; bases with no gene match: 14. Germline V gene sequence: CDR1 MDHEN, CDR2 SYDVKM. The CDR3 DNA sequence: TGTGCCGGCTCGGACAGGTACGGCGGAGGCTACACCTTC. As protein: CAGSDRYGGGYTF.

The chain combines TRBV5-6 with TRBJ2-1; TRBD2 might be the D (6 bases). V was cut by 4 bases and J by 10 bases, with 15 bases left in between. This CDR3 region has 13 residues. CDR1 is SGHDT and CDR2 is YYEEEE in the germline V gene. This CDR3 reads CASSIERLGEQFF. CDR3 coding DNA: TGTGCCAGCAGCATCGAGAGACTAGGGGAGCAGTTCTTC.

The chain recombines TRBV5-4 with TRBJ2-7; 7 bases line up with TRBD1. V gave up 4 bases and J gave up 4 bases; unmatched junction bases: 17. The germline V gene has CDR1 SGHNT and CDR2 YYREEE (reference sequence). The CDR3 spans 17 residues. The CDR3: CASSPGSGPGGYYEQYF. CDR3 in DNA: TGTGCCAGCAGCCCGGGCTCTGGTCCAGGGGGATATTACGAGCAGTACTTC.

The rearrangement uses TRBV6-6 and TRBJ1-1; D is perhaps TRBD1 (5 bases). Per germline, CDR1 MNHNY and CDR2 SVGAGI (reference sequence). There are 13 residues in the CDR3. V lost 6 bases and J 3 bases, leaving 11 bases between the germline ends. The CDR3 here is CASSPWGDTEAFF. In nucleotides, the CDR3 is TGTGCCAGCAGCCCATGGGGGGACACTGAAGCTTTCTTT.

This rearrangement joins TRBV7-8 to TRBJ2-7, with D possibly being TRBD2 (6 bases). CDR3 length: 17 amino acids. Trimming shortened V by 1 base and J by 3 bases, and 19 bases separated the two germline ends. Germline CDR1 is SGHVS and CDR2 is FQNEAQ. CDR3 DNA: TGTGCCAGCAGCTTAGGGAGGTGGCGGGACTCCAACTACGAGCAGTACTTC. This gives the protein CASSLGRWRDSNYEQYF. Full variable domain (rest looked up from reference TRBV7-8 and TRBJ2-7): GAGVSQSPRYKVAKRGQDVALRCDPISGHVSLFWYQQALGQGPEFLTYFQNEAQLDKSGLPSDRFFAERPEGSVSTLKIQRTQQEDSAVYLCASSLGRWRDSNYEQYFGPGTRLTVT.

The chain joins TRBV27 to TRBJ1-2; D is undetermined. The CDR3 is 15 amino acids. V shed 0 bases and J shed 3 bases, with 11 bases lying between them. Germline V lookup: CDR1 MNHEY, CDR2 SMNVEV (reference sequence). CDR3 protein: CASSLSLLGDYGYTF. The CDR3 nucleotides are TGTGCCAGCAGTTTATCGTTGCTCGGGGACTATGGCTACACCTTC.

Remarks on this clone: The germline gene is not matched at one end of the junction; a read error may be the cause. The chain has TRBV7-7 and TRBJ2-7, with 8 bases aligning to TRBD1. CDR1 is SSHAT and CDR2 is FNYEAQ in the germline V gene (reference sequence). The CDR3 loop spans 14 amino acids. CDR3 region: CASSRDRSSYEQYF. CDR3 sequence (DNA): TGTGCTAGCAGTCGGGACAGGAGCTCCTACGAGCAGTACTTC.

V gene TRBV5-4 combines with J gene TRBJ2-5, with D uncertain. Trimming took 3 bases from V and 5 from J, leaving 14 bases between them. Germline V lookup: CDR1 SGHNT, CDR2 YYREEE (reference sequence). The CDR3 has 14 amino acids. The CDR3 is CASSSPTEAETQYF. Written as DNA, the CDR3 is TGTGCCAGCAGCTCCCCGACTGAGGCGGAGACCCAGTACTTC.

This clone occurred a few times. The rearrangement uses TRBV19 and TRBJ1-6; 8 nucleotides match TRBD1. From germline, CDR1 is LNHDA and CDR2 SQIVND (reference sequence). This CDR3 has 16 amino acids. The V gene end was trimmed by 9 bases and the J gene end by 4 bases; junction bases not matched to a gene: 11. The CDR3 coding sequence is TGTGCCAGCACCACGAAGGGACAGGAGTATAATTCACCCCTCCACTTT. It translates to CASTTKGQEYNSPLHF.

The V and J genes are TRBV11-2 and TRBJ1-4, with 7 bases that match TRBD1. The CDR3 runs 16 residues. Germline loops: CDR1 SGHAT, CDR2 FQNNGV. Losses at the gene ends were 1 base for V and 7 bases for J; bases not matched to a gene: 9. The CDR3 DNA sequence: TGTGCCAGCAGCTTAGTAGGGGGCGGAAGAACTGAAAAACTGTTTTTT. It specifies CASSLVGGGRTEKLFF.

The V gene is TRBV2, the J gene TRBJ2-7; possible D gene TRBD1, 5 bases. V was shortened by 5 bases and J by 4 bases, with 18 bases between the two germline ends. Germline assignment: CDR1 SNHLY and CDR2 FYNNEI. The CDR3 is made up of 15 amino acids. This chain's CDR3 is CASSPGQGTLYEQYF. For the CDR3, the DNA is TGTGCCAGCAGTCCGGGCCAGGGTACGCTTTACGAGCAGTACTTC.

The chain uses TRBV7-2 and TRBJ2-2; 10 nucleotides line up with TRBD1. This CDR3 has 15 amino acids. Unmatched junction bases numbered 3, after V lost 3 bases and J lost 5 bases. Germline lookup yields CDR1 SGHTA and CDR2 FQGNSA. CDR3 sequence (DNA): TGTGCCAGCAGCTTCGGGACAGGGGTAACCGGGGAGCTGTTTTTT. This encodes CASSFGTGVTGELFF.

With respect to this clone: One end of the junction is discordant with germline, which a read error may explain. This chain connects TRBV27 to TRBJ1-2; 7 bases match TRBD1. CDR3 length: 16 amino acids. CDR1 is MNHEY and CDR2 is SMNVEV in the germline V gene (reference sequence). The CDR3 DNA follows: TGTGCCAGCAGTCTATCCTCCAGGGGGGCTGGCTATGGCTACACCTTC. The encoded protein is CASSLSSRGAGYGYTF.